This passage covers 24 T cell receptor beta chains from one sample sequenced in a study of breast tumors, draining lymph nodes, adjacent tissues (dated by TCRdb to 2015 to 2016). Lymph node samples came from the axillary draining lymph nodes of breast cancer patients. Preparation of the library involved multiplex PCR. The sequencer listed for this sample is Illumina HiSeq 2000. TCRdb trimmed public reads at Q25 via fastp, called clones via MiXCR and kept in-frame beta chains. Each CDR3 protein appears once, grouped with its most common genes and DNA. For this sample the table gives fewer than 85,000 distinct CDR3 sequences, of which roughly 19% were detected only once. The top ten hold 2.4% of the sample. Sequenced: axillary lymph node tissue. These receptors were taken from a female donor with breast cancer. Some clones in this sample may be carry-over from other donors' samples.

As for this clonotype: The junction departs from germline at one end; a sequencing error may be responsible. The chain recombines TRBV5-4 with TRBJ2-4; tentatively, D is TRBD2 (6 bases). This CDR3 has 16 residues. Germline V gene data show CDR1 as SGHNT and CDR2 as YYREEE (reference sequence). CDR3 coding DNA: TGTGCCAACAGCTCGCCGGGAGCCTTAGCCAAAAACATTCAGTACTTC. It specifies CANSSPGALAKNIQYF.

This clonotype was picked up many times. The chain joins TRBV24-1 to TRBJ1-2; D gene ambiguous. The CDR3 totals 13 residues. Per the germline V gene, CDR1 is KGHDR and CDR2 is SFDVKD. Between the trimmed V and J ends, which lost 0 bases and 5 bases, there was a span of 6 bases. The CDR3 DNA reads as TGTGCCACCAGTGATTTGTTGGGTTATGGCTACACCTTC. Translation gives CATSDLLGYGYTF.

This clonotype was observed a handful of times. The genes are TRBV5-4 and TRBJ2-5; perhaps D is TRBD1 or TRBD2 (6 bases each). The V end lost 6 bases, the J end lost 2 bases, and 14 bases lay between the germline ends. The CDR3 contains 14 residues. The V gene's germline CDR1 is SGHNT and CDR2 YYREEE (reference sequence). This CDR3 reads CASNLGGMQETQYF. In nucleotides, the CDR3 is TGTGCCAGCAATTTAGGGGGGATGCAAGAGACCCAGTACTTC.

This clonotype was recorded a few times. A much more abundant neighbour one base away suggests this may be a read error. The chain employs TRBV12-3 or TRBV12-4 and TRBJ2-1; 9 positions match TRBD1. The CDR3 runs to 14 residues. The CDR3 region has the DNA TGTGGCAGCAGTCAGTTACCGGGACAGGGTGTGCAGTTCTTC. This codes for CGSSQLPGQGVQFF.

This clonotype was picked up many times. This chain links TRBV5-1 with TRBJ2-5; TRBD1 matches at 8 bases. CDR1 and CDR2 from the germline V gene are SGHRS and YFSETQ. The CDR3 is made up of 14 amino acids. V shed 5 bases, J shed 1 base, and the junction held 4 bases outside the gene matches. The CDR3 spells CASSRGQGQETQYF. CDR3 nucleotide sequence: TGCGCCAGCAGTCGAGGACAGGGCCAAGAGACCCAGTACTTC.

The chain has TRBV7-2 and TRBJ2-4; 7 bases match TRBD2. The CDR3 covers 17 residues. Germline assignment: CDR1 SGHTA and CDR2 FQGNSA. V dropped 5 bases and J dropped 0; count of bases not matched to a gene: 10. CDR3 sequence: CASSHGGYGTAKNIQYF. DNA for the CDR3: TGTGCCAGCAGCCACGGGGGGTACGGGACAGCCAAAAACATTCAGTACTTC.

The sample holds a few counts of this clonotype. Here the CDR3 DNA reads TGTGCCAGCAGTTACTCGGGTTCCGGGGGGGGACTCGGAAAACTGTTTTTT. Its translation is CASSYSGSGGGLGKLFF. The V call is TRBV6-5, the J call TRBJ1-4; maybe TRBD1 (5 bases). The CDR3 runs 17 residues. Deletions cut 0 bases from V and 10 bases from J, with 21 bases between. CDR1 MNHEY and CDR2 SVGAGI come from the germline V gene.

The sample holds many counts of this clonotype. V gene TRBV19 combines with J gene TRBJ1-2; D is unresolved. The V end lost 4 bases, the J end lost 7 bases, and 10 bases lay between the germline ends. The CDR3 has 12 amino acids. Germline-derived CDR1 and CDR2 are LNHDA and SQIVND (reference sequence). The CDR3 sequence: CASSNRPLGYTF. The CDR3 region has the DNA TGTGCCAGTAGTAACAGACCGCTTGGCTACACCTTC.

As to this clonotype: This may come from a read error, since a much larger clone is one base off. The CDR3 nucleotides read TGTGCCGGCAGCGTAGATCGGCGGGAGTTGCCCGGGGAGCTGTTTTTT. This gives the protein CAGSVDRRELPGELFF. The J gene is TRBJ2-2, the V gene TRBV9, with 7 bases matching TRBD2. The CDR3 loop spans 16 amino acids. CDR1 and CDR2 (germline): SGDLS, YYNGEE.

This clonotype qualifies as medium-sized. CDR3 protein: CSGSRSYEQYF. The CDR3 DNA sequence: TGCAGTGGCTCGCGGAGCTACGAGCAGTACTTC. This chain connects TRBV20-1 to TRBJ2-7; D is ambiguous. The CDR3 contains 11 residues. Germline CDR1 and CDR2: DFQATT and SNEGSKA (reference sequence). Between the trimmed V and J ends, which lost 7 bases and 3 bases, there was a span of 10 bases.

The table lists this clonotype with many counts. The chain links TRBV7-9 to TRBJ2-7; 7 bases map to TRBD2. The CDR3 length is 13 residues. V lost 2 bases, J lost 6 bases, and 4 bases stayed unmatched. Looked up from germline, CDR1 is SEHNR and CDR2 is FQNEAQ (reference sequence). The CDR3 nucleotides read TGTGCCAGCAGCTTAAGCGGGGCGAGCGAGCAGTACTTC. It is translated as CASSLSGASEQYF.

Ten or more counts support this clonotype. The rearrangement joins TRBV7-9 to TRBJ1-5, with TRBD1 as a possible D gene (6 bases). The CDR3 has 16 residues. The ends were cut back, 1 base at V and 0 bases at J, with 10 bases in the middle. Germline lookup yields CDR1 SEHNR and CDR2 FQNEAQ (reference sequence). The CDR3 bases are TGTGCCAGCAGCTTAGGAGGGGGTGATAGCAATCAGCCCCAGCATTTT. This gives the protein CASSLGGGDSNQPQHF. The full variable domain, with the rest looked up from reference TRBV7-9 and TRBJ1-5, is DTGVSQNPRHKITKRGQNVTFRCDPISEHNRLYWYRQTLGQGPEFLTYFQNEAQLEKSRLLSDRFSAERPKGSFSTLEIQRTEQGDSAMYLCASSLGGGDSNQPQHFGDGTRLSIL.

This chain joins TRBV4-1 and TRBJ1-1; 8 bases are shared with TRBD1. Trimming at V came to 2 bases and at J to 5 bases, leaving 7 bases not matched to a gene. The germline CDR1 and CDR2 sequences are MGHRA and YSYEKL. The CDR3 has 15 residues. The CDR3 coding sequence is TGCGCCAGCAGCCAATTTGGCAGGGGGCCTACTGAAGCTTTCTTT. This gives the protein CASSQFGRGPTEAFF.

CDR3 region: CASSIAGTGVGNTIYF. In DNA form, the CDR3 reads TGTGCCAGTAGTATAGCCGGGACAGGGGTCGGAAACACCATATATTTT. The chain has TRBV19 and TRBJ1-3; 10 bases match TRBD1. V lost 1 base and J lost 4; bases outside the gene matches: 4. The CDR3 spans 16 residues. The germline gives CDR1 LNHDA, CDR2 SQIVND (reference sequence).

The chain couples TRBV28 to TRBJ2-7; TRBD2 matches 7 bases. CDR1 is MDHEN, CDR2 SYDVKM, per germline. The J segment lost 3 bases and the V segment lost 7 bases, leaving 9 bases of the junction unmatched. This CDR3 has 14 amino acids. The CDR3 sequence: CASTLAGVSYEQYF. DNA of the CDR3: TGTGCCAGCACGCTGGCGGGGGTTAGCTACGAGCAGTACTTC.

This clonotype was seen ten or more times. The V and J genes are TRBV7-2 and TRBJ1-6; tentatively, D is TRBD1 (5 bases). The V end lost 2 bases, the J end lost 8 bases, and 10 bases lay between the germline ends. This CDR3 contains 14 residues. Germline CDR1 SGHTA, CDR2 FQGNSA. CDR3 amino acids: CASSLPGTHSPLHF. DNA for the CDR3: TGTGCCAGCAGCTTACCGGGGACCCATTCACCCCTCCACTTT. Variable domain in full (rest from reference TRBV7-2 and TRBJ1-6): GAGVSQSPSNKVTEKGKDVELRCDPISGHTALYWYRQSLGQGLEFLIYFQGNSAPDKSGLPSDRFSAERTGGSVSTLTIQRTQQEDSAVYLCASSLPGTHSPLHFGNGTRLTVT.

This chain connects TRBV19 to TRBJ1-1; 9 positions agree with TRBD1. J gave up 1 base and V 1 base, and 4 bases lay outside the gene matches. The germline gives CDR1 LNHDA, CDR2 SQIVND (reference sequence). The CDR3 spans 16 residues. The DNA for the CDR3 is TGTGCCAGTAGTATAGGCCGGACAGGGGAGAACACTGAAGCTTTCTTT. This translates into CASSIGRTGENTEAFF.

This clonotype was observed a few times. CDR3 nucleotide sequence: TGCAGTGCTAGCCAGGACAACAAAAACATTCAGTACTTC. Its translation: CSASQDNKNIQYF. The V and J genes are TRBV20-1 and TRBJ2-4; possibly TRBD1 for D (5 bases). Germline V gene data show CDR1 as DFQATT and CDR2 as SNEGSKA (reference sequence). CDR3 length equals 13 residues. Trimming shortened V by 3 bases and J by 3 bases, and 9 bases separated the two germline ends.

This clonotype has a count of ten or more. The V call is TRBV20-1, the J call TRBJ1-4, with 8 positions matching TRBD1. Germline CDR1 and CDR2: DFQATT and SNEGSKA (reference sequence). V shed 1 base and J 7 bases; nucleotides not matched to a gene: 8. The CDR3 has 15 amino acids. CDR3 DNA sequence: TGCAGTGCTAGAGGATCGACAGGGGTCGTTGAAAAACTGTTTTTT. This encodes CSARGSTGVVEKLFF.

About this clonotype itself: With a much larger clone just one base away, this may be a read error. This sequence joins TRBV7-8 and TRBJ1-5; D may be TRBD1 (5 bases). The CDR3 contains 16 residues. Germline lookup yields CDR1 SGHVS and CDR2 FQNEAQ. CDR3 sequence (DNA): TGTGCCAGCGGCTTAGGGGAGTCAGGGAGCAATCAGCCCCAGCATTTT. Protein sequence: CASGLGESGSNQPQHF.

A remark on this clonotype: This sequence may be a read error, since a much larger clone differs from it by one base. The rearrangement links TRBV11-3 to TRBJ2-5; no definite D call. Germline CDR1 SGHNT, CDR2 YENEEA. The CDR3 contains 14 residues. The chain's CDR3 is CASSPLRTQGTQYF. The CDR3 DNA reads as TGTGCCAGCAGCCCCCTCCGCACCCAAGGGACCCAGTACTTC.

Of note for this clonotype: Just one base apart from a much larger clone, this may be a read error. The chain links TRBV6-2 or TRBV6-3 to TRBJ2-7, with D unresolved. In germline, CDR1 is MNHEY, CDR2 SVGEGT. The germline V and J ends were trimmed by 10 bases and 3 bases, with 13 bases remaining between them. CDR3 size: 12 residues. The CDR3 sequence: CANTSVIYEQYF. CDR3 bases: TGTGCCAACACGTCAGTTATCTACGAGCAGTACTTC.

This clonotype was detected ten times or more. The V and J genes are TRBV4-2 and TRBJ2-7; D might be TRBD2 (5 bases). In germline, CDR1 is LGHNA, CDR2 YNFKEQ. The CDR3 has 14 residues. Trimming took 1 base from V and 3 from J, leaving 10 bases between them. CDR3 nucleotide sequence: TGTGCCAGCAGCCAAGCGCTAGCTGGCTACGAGCAGTACTTC. This sequence encodes CASSQALAGYEQYF.

Worth noting for this clonotype: Since a much larger clone is just one base distant, this may be a read error. The chain is built from TRBV19 and TRBJ2-1; D uncertain. From germline, CDR1 is LNHDA and CDR2 SQIVND (reference sequence). V dropped 7 bases and J dropped 7 bases, with 17 bases sitting between them. The CDR3 runs 14 residues. CDR3 sequence: CASKITGSRNEQFF. DNA for the CDR3: TGTGCCAGTAAGATCACTGGGTCTCGGAATGAGCAGTTCTTC.